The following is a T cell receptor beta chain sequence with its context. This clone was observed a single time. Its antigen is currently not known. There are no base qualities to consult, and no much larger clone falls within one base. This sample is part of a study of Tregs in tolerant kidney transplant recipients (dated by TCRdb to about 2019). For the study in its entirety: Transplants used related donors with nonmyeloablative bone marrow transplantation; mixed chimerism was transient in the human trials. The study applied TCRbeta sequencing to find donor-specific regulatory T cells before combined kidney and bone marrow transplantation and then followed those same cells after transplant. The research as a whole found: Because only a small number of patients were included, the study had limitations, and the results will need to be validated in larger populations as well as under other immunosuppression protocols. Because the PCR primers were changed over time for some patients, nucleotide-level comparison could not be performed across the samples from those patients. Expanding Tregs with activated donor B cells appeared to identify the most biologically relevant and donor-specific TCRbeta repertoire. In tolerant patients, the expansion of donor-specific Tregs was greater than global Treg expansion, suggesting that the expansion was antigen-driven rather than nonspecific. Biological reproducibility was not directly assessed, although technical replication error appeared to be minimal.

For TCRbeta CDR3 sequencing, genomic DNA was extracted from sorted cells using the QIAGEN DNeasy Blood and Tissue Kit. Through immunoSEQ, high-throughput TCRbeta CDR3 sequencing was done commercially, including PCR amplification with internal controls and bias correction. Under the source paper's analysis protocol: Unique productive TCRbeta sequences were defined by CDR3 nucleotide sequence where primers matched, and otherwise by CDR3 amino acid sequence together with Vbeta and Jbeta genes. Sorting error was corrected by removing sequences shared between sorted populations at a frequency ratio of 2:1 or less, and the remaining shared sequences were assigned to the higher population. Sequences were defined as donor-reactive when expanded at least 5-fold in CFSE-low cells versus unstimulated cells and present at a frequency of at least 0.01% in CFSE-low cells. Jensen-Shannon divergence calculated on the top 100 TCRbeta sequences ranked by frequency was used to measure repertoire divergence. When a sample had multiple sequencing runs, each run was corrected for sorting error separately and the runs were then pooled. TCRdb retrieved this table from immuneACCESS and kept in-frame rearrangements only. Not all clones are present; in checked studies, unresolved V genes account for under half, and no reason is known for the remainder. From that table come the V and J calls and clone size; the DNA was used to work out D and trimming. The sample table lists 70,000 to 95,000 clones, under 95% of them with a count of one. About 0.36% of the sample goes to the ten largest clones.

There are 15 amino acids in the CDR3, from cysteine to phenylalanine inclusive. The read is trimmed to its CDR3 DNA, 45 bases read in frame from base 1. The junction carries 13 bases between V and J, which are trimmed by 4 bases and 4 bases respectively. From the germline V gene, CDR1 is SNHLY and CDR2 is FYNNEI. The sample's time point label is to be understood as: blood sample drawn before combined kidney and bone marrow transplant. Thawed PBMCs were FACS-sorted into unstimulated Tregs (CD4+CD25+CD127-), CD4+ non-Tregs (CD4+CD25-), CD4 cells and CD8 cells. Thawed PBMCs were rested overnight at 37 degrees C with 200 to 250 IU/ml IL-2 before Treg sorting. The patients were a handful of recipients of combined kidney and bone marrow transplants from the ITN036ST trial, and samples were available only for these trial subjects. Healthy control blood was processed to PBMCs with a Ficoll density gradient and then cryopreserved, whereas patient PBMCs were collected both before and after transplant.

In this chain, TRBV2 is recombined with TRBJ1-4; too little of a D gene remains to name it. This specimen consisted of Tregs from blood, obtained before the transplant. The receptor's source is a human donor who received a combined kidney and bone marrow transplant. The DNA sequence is TGTGCCAGCAGTGCCATTTTGGGGTATAATGAAAAACTGTTTTTT. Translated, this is CASSAILGYNEKLFF.